Listed here is a single T cell receptor (beta chain). The CDR3 covers 15 residues. Losses at the gene ends were 3 bases for V and 0 bases for J; bases not matched to a gene: 4. The germline V gene has CDR1 KGHSH and CDR2 LQKENI. TCRdb re-called the 5' RACE reads with MiXCR, one entry per CDR3 protein. The repertoire holds around 67,000 distinct CDR3 sequences, with approximately 16% as singletons. This sample stems from a study of HIV-infected patients and healthy controls. The sample consisted of CD4+ T cells from blood. The genes are TRBV18 and TRBJ1-1; 7 bases agree with TRBD1. The sequence derives from a human donor in good health. CDR3 region: CASSPVQGMNTEAFF. The CDR3 nucleotides are TGTGCCAGCTCACCGGTACAGGGGATGAACACTGAAGCTTTCTTT.